This is a list of T cell receptor beta chains from one sample in a study of graft-versus-host responses after intestinal transplantation. The protocol was immunoSEQ multiplex PCR, while the TCRdb copy is restricted to in-frame clones and leaves out a portion. The table includes 100,000 to 120,000 clones, roughly 93% detected once. Their specific antigens are unknown. Material: unstimulated CD8+ T cells sorted from spleen or lymph node cells, obtained before intestinal transplant. The receptors come from a human donor who received an intestinal transplant. Both conserved end residues are part of each CDR3. A D gene is named only where the DNA matches it firmly. Clone size appears in some rows only: once, few, many, or a class for an expanded clone.

>TRBJ2-1|TRBD2|TRBV5-6|NA
TGTGCCAGCAGCTTGGGAGGGCGACTAGCGGGTTACAATGAGCAGTTCTTC
CASSLGGRLAGYNEQFF
>TRBJ2-3|TRBD2|TRBV25-1|NA
TGTGCCAGCAGTAGACCGGGACTAGCGGGAATAAATACGCAGTATTTT
CASSRPGLAGINTQYF
>TRBJ1-5|NA|TRBV10-2|NA
TGCGCCAGCGGCAGGGGTATCAAACAGCCCCAGCATTTT
CASGRGIKQPQHF
>TRBJ1-2|TRBD1|TRBV5-6|NA
TGTGCCAGCAGCTCGTCCCGGGACAGGGACTTTAACTATGGCTACACCTTC
CASSSSRDRDFNYGYTF
>TRBJ2-1|NA|TRBV7-6|NA
TGTGCCAGCGGGAGGGCAGGGGTGAATGAGCAGTTCTTC
CASGRAGVNEQFF
>TRBJ2-1|NA|TRBV29-1|NA
TGCAGCGTTGGTCCACCTTACAATGAGCAGTTCTTC
CSVGPPYNEQFF
>TRBJ2-5|NA|TRBV2|NA
TGTGCCAGCAGAGCCTCTAGCGCCTCTTCTCAAGAGACCCAGTACTTC
CASRASSASSQETQYF
>TRBJ1-2|NA|TRBV7-8|NA
TGTGCCAGCAGCTTGGGGGGAGCCTTCTATGGCTACACCTTC
CASSLGGAFYGYTF
>TRBJ2-5|TRBD2|TRBV30|NA
TGTGCCTGGTGCGGGAGGTACGAGGAGACCCAGTACTTC
CAWCGRYEETQYF
>TRBJ2-7|TRBD1|TRBV10-2|once
TGCGCCAGCAGTGCGGTGCAGGGGGCGGTGCCCTACGAGCAGTACTTC
CASSAVQGAVPYEQYF
>TRBJ1-1|NA|TRBV6-4|NA
TGTGCCAGCAGTGACAAGGGGGGGAGGTTCGCCACTGAAGCTTTCTTT
CASSDKGGRFATEAFF
>TRBJ1-3|NA|TRBV9|NA
TGTGCCAGCAGCACCGGACGGGAGGCTGGAAACACCATATATTTT
CASSTGREAGNTIYF
>TRBJ1-5|TRBD1|TRBV2|NA
TGTGCCAGCAGGCGCGACAGGGGATCGGGTCAGCCCCAGCATTTT
CASRRDRGSGQPQHF
>TRBJ2-5|NA|TRBV11-2|NA
TGTGCCAGCAGCCCCGAGGGCCAGCCATTCCAAGAGACCCAGTACTTC
CASSPEGQPFQETQYF
>TRBJ2-7|NA|TRBV6-6|NA
TGTGCCAGCAGTTACCCCCGGGGCCTTTTACCCTACGAGCAGTACTTC
CASSYPRGLLPYEQYF
>TRBJ2-2|TRBD2|TRBV4-1|NA
TGCGCCAGCAGCCAAGCCGCACCGGGGGGGGGCCAAGGAACCGGGGAGCTGTTTTTT
CASSQAAPGGGQGTGELFF
>TRBJ2-3|NA|TRBV29-1|NA
TGCAGCGTTGTGACGTCCGGGGCAGCTTTCACAGATACGCAGTATTTT
CSVVTSGAAFTDTQYF
>TRBJ2-1|TRBD1|TRBV9|once
TGTGCCAGCACCTCGACAGGGGGCGGAAACAATGAGCAGTTCTTC
CASTSTGGGNNEQFF
>TRBJ2-2|NA|TRBV5-1|NA
TGCGCCAGCAGAGGGGACACCGGGGAACTGTTTTTT
CASRGDTGELFF
>TRBJ1-1|NA|TRBV5-8|NA
TGTGCCAGCAGCTTGGGAGGGAACACTGAAGCTTTCTTT
CASSLGGNTEAFF
>TRBJ2-1|NA|TRBV5-6|NA
TGTGCCAGCAGCATACTTGGGGGGAGATCAGAGCAGTTCTTC
CASSILGGRSEQFF
>TRBJ2-7|TRBD1|TRBV30|NA
TGTGCCTGGAGTGTGGGGACAGGGGGGGACTACGAGCAGTACTTC
CAWSVGTGGDYEQYF
>TRBJ2-3|NA|TRBV10-3|NA
TGTGCCATCACCCCCGACCCCGTGGATACGCAGTATTTT
CAITPDPVDTQYF
>TRBJ1-1|NA|TRBV4-2|NA
TGTGCCAGCAGCCAACGAATCGGACGGATCACTGAAGCTTTCTTT
CASSQRIGRITEAFF
>TRBJ2-3|TRBD1|TRBV7-9|NA
TGTGCCAGCAGCGCCGGTGGTGGGACAGAGGCGTATTTT
CASSAGGGTEAYF
>TRBJ2-7|TRBD1|TRBV28|once
TGTGCCAGCAGTTTTTTCCCAGGGGGCGCTTCACGCTCCAGCTACGAGCAGTACTTC
CASSFFPGGASRSSYEQYF
>TRBJ1-2|NA|TRBV7-8|NA
TGTGCCAGCAGCTTAGTGGCCGGGACTGAGAACTATGGCTACACCTTC
CASSLVAGTENYGYTF
>TRBJ2-5|TRBD2|TRBV11-2|NA
TGTGCCAGCAGCTTAGGATCCGGGACTAGAGTCGGGGAAGAGACCCAGTACTTC
CASSLGSGTRVGEETQYF
>TRBJ1-5|NA|TRBV6-5|NA
TGTGCCAGCAGTTTAATGGGCCGGGCTCAGCCCCAGCATTTT
CASSLMGRAQPQHF
>TRBJ2-1|NA|TRBV9|NA
TGTGCCAGCAGCGACAAACTAGTTGGCGAGAACAATGAGCAGTTCTTC
CASSDKLVGENNEQFF
>TRBJ2-5|NA|TRBV6-1|NA
TGTGCCAGCAGTGGGGTACGGACCCAGTACTTC
CASSGVRTQYF
>TRBJ2-7|NA|TRBV27|NA
TGTGCCAGCAGTTCACTAGGGCTTTCCGAGCAGTACTTC
CASSSLGLSEQYF
>TRBJ1-1|NA|TRBV6-1|NA
TGTGCCAGCAGTGAAAGGAGATCGTGGGCCCTGGACGCTGAAGCTTTCTTT
CASSERRSWALDAEAFF
>TRBJ2-7|TRBD2|TRBV29-1|NA
TGCAGCGTTGGAGCGGGACTCATCTACGAGCAGTACTTC
CSVGAGLIYEQYF
>TRBJ2-1|NA|TRBV7-3|NA
TGTGCCAGCAGCTATCGGGGGGCTAGCGGAAGTCTATACAATGAGCAGTTCTTC
CASSYRGASGSLYNEQFF
>TRBJ2-2|TRBD2|TRBV10-1|NA
TGCGCCAGCAGTGATATCGCTAGCGGGAGTCCCGGGGAGCTGTTTTTT
CASSDIASGSPGELFF
>TRBJ1-1|NA|TRBV9|once
TGTGCCAGCAGCGTGGGGGGGGACGCTGAAGCTTTCTTT
CASSVGGDAEAFF
>TRBJ1-1|NA|TRBV13|NA
TGTGCCAGCAGCTCCTTACAAACAGGGATGAACACTGAAGCTTTCTTT
CASSSLQTGMNTEAFF
>TRBJ1-1|NA|TRBV10-1|NA
TGCGCCAGCAGTATGACACTGAACACTGAAGCTTTCTTT
CASSMTLNTEAFF
>TRBJ2-7|NA|TRBV27|NA
TGTGCCAGCAGTTTATCGAGTCCAGGGGCCTCCTACGAGCAGTACTTC
CASSLSSPGASYEQYF
>TRBJ2-7|NA|TRBV6-5|few
TGTGCCAGCAGTTACTCGCAAGGATCATCCTACGAGCAGTACTTC
CASSYSQGSSYEQYF
>TRBJ1-5|NA|TRBV21-1|NA
TGTGCCAGCAGCAGAGGTATGAGGGGGAGGGGTCAGCCCCAGCATTTT
CASSRGMRGRGQPQHF
>TRBJ2-6|NA|TRBV7-9|NA
TGTGCCAGCAGCTTAGTGGATTCTGGGGCCAACGTCCTGACTTTC
CASSLVDSGANVLTF
>TRBJ2-4|NA|TRBV4-1|once
TGCGCCAGCAGCCAAAGCTCCTCTCTCTCTTGGGCCAAAAACATTCAGTACTTC
CASSQSSSLSWAKNIQYF
>TRBJ2-7|NA|TRBV2|NA
TGTGCCAGCACCTCACCCTTGAGGGCGATTTACGAGCAGTACTTC
CASTSPLRAIYEQYF
>TRBJ2-2|TRBD2|TRBV4-2|NA
TGTGCCAGCAGCCCCCAGCGGGAGAGCACCGGGGAGCTGTTTTTT
CASSPQRESTGELFF
>TRBJ1-1|NA|TRBV7-9|NA
TGTGCCAGCAGCGCGGGGGCCCCTGAAGCTTTCTTT
CASSAGAPEAFF
>TRBJ2-5|NA|TRBV28|NA
TGTGCCAGCAGTTACAGCGTTTTTAGCGGGACAGGCAATCAAGAGACCCAGTACTTC
CASSYSVFSGTGNQETQYF
>TRBJ2-1|NA|TRBV27|NA
TGTGCCAGCAGTTTAGGGGGCACTTACAATGAGCAGTTCTTC
CASSLGGTYNEQFF
>TRBJ2-7|NA|TRBV7-9|NA
TGTGCCAGCAGCCATTCAAGGGCGGCAAGCTCCTACGAGCAGTACTTC
CASSHSRAASSYEQYF
>TRBJ1-4|NA|TRBV7-9|NA
TGTGCCAGCAGCTCAGAGGAGGGGCGGGAAAAACTGTTTTTT
CASSSEEGREKLFF
>TRBJ2-7|TRBD2|TRBV28|NA
TGTGCCAGCAGTCCACGACTAGCCAATTGGTACGAGCAGTACTTC
CASSPRLANWYEQYF
>TRBJ1-1|NA|TRBV4-1|NA
TGCGCCAGCAGCCAAGCGGGGGGCGGCCTTAGCACTGAAGCTTTCTTT
CASSQAGGGLSTEAFF